This T cell receptor beta chain was sequenced during a study of response to subunit inactivated influenza vaccine (dated 2018 in TCRdb). Describing the broader study: Deep quantitative T cell receptor repertoire profiling was used in the study to track responses to a trivalent subunit inactivated influenza vaccine. The study at large found these results: The authors suggested that each seasonal influenza vaccination may recruit only a limited number of new T cells.

CDR1 and CDR2, per the germline V gene (reference sequence), are LGHDT and YNNKEL. The V end loses 0 bases and the J end loses 6 bases, and a stretch of 14 bases separates them. The cysteine opens and the phenylalanine closes a CDR3 of 16 amino acids. The retained sequence is limited to the CDR3, 48 bases, with the frame set at the first base. This clonotype showed up many times. Its antigen has not been determined. Base-call qualities are not available, and no considerably larger clone is one nucleotide away. The library relied on RT-PCR. The sample was run on an Illumina HiSeq 2500. TCRdb reprocessing: public reads trimmed at Q25 with fastp, clones called with MiXCR, in-frame beta chains kept. Each CDR3 protein gets just one entry, which takes the most common genes and DNA from the rows behind it. In all, the sample holds a few hundred thousand distinct CDR3 sequences, and approximately 20% of those were seen once. The ten biggest clones cover 10% of the sample.

The sequence was obtained from a man in his fifties or sixties who received an inactivated influenza vaccine. Donor details come from another sample of the same person, matched by shared clones. This receptor chain uses TRBV3-1 and TRBJ1-4; the D gene assignment is ambiguous. The input for sequencing was PBMCs from blood, taken approximately 20 months after vaccination. The DNA sequence is as follows: TGTGCCAGCAGCCAAGACAGTGGGAGTAGGGATGAAAAACTGTTTTTT. It specifies CASSQDSGSRDEKLFF.